This entry concerns a single T cell receptor beta chain. Antigen specificity is unknown. The data are from a study of T cell responses to AZD1222 COVID-19 vaccine. Sequenced by immunoSEQ multiplex PCR; TCRdb stores in-frame clones only, minus some. The sample consists of 100,000 to 120,000 clones, about 90% of them appearing once. Overall study results and limits: At 160-218 and 743-854, vaccine-associated CD4 TCRs were dominant, and they spanned spike. Clonal diversity may have been underestimated, and the donors were mostly white British, with more females than males.

The sequencing used peripheral blood, collected 28 days after the second AZD1222 dose. This TCR derives from an adult who received the AZD1222 COVID-19 vaccine.

CDR3 region: CSVEGPSEAFF. The DNA of the CDR3 is TGCAGCGTTGAAGGTCCCAGTGAAGCTTTCTTT. The chain combines TRBV29-1 with TRBJ1-1, with unresolved D. Germline V CDR1 and CDR2: SQVTM, ANQGSEA. This CDR3 spans 11 amino acids. The V end lost 1 base, the J end lost 7 bases, and 7 bases lay between the germline ends.